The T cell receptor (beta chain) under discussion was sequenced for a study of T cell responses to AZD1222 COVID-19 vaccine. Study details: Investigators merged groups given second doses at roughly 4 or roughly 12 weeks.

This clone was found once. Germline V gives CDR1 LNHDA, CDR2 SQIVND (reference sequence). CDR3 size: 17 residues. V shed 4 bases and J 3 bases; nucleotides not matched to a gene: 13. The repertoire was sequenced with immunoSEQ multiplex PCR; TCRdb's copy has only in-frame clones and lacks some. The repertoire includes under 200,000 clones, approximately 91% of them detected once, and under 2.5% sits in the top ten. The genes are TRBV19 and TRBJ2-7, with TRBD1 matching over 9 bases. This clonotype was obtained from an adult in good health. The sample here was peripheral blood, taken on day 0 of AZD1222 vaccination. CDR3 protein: CASSKGTGTEGFYEQYF. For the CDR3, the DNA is TGTGCCAGTAGTAAGGGGACAGGGACTGAAGGGTTCTACGAGCAGTACTTC.